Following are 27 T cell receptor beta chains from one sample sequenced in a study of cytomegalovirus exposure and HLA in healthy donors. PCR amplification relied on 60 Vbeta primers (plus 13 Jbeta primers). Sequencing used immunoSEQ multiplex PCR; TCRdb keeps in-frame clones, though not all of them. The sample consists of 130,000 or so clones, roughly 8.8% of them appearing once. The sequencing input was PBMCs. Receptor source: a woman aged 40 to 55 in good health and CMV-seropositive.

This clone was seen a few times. The CDR3, as DNA: TGCGCCAGCAGTTCGCTGGGACAGGGGTACGGCTACACCTTC. Its translation: CASSSLGQGYGYTF. The rearrangement joins TRBV10-2 to TRBJ1-2; 10 positions match TRBD1. The CDR3 length is 14 residues. Germline values: CDR1 WSHSY, CDR2 SAAADI. After removal of 5 bases from V and 8 bases from J, the junction contained 8 bases not matched to a gene.

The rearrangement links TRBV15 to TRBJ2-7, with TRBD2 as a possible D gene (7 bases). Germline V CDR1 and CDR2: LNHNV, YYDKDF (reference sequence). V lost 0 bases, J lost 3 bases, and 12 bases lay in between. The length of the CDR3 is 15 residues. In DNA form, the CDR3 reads TGTGCCACCAGCAGAGATGGCGGGGGCAGCTACGAGCAGTACTTC. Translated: CATSRDGGGSYEQYF.

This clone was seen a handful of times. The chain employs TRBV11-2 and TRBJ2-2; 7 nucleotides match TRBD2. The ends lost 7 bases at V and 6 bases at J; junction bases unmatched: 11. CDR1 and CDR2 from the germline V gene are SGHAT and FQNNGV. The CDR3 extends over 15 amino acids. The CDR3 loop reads CASKTRAGEAGELFF. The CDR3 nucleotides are TGTGCCAGCAAGACTAGGGCGGGGGAGGCCGGGGAGCTGTTTTTT. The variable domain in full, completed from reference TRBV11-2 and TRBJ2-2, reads EAGVAQSPRYKIIEKRQSVAFWCNPISGHATLYWYQQILGQGPKLLIQFQNNGVVDDSQLPKDRFSAERLKGVDSTLKIQPAKLEDSAVYLCASKTRAGEAGELFFGEGSRLTVL.

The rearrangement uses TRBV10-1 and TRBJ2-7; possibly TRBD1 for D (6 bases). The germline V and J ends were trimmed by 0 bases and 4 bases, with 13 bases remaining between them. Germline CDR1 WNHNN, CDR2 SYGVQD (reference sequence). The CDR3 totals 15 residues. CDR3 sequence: CASSESRTAGYEQYF. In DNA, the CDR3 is TGCGCCAGCAGTGAGTCTAGGACAGCCGGATACGAGCAGTACTTC.

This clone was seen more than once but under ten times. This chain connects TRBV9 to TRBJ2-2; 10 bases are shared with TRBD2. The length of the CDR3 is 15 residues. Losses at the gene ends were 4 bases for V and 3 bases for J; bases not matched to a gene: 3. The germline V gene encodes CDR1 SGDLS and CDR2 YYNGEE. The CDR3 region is CASSLLAGDTGELFF. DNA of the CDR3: TGTGCCAGCAGCCTTCTAGCGGGAGACACCGGGGAGCTGTTTTTT.

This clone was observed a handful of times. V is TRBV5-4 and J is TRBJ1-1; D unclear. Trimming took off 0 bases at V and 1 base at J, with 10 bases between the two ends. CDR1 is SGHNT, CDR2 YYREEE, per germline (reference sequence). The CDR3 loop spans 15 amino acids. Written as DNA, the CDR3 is TGTGCCAGCAGCTTGGCGGGAAAGGGGAACACTGAAGCTTTCTTT. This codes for CASSLAGKGNTEAFF.

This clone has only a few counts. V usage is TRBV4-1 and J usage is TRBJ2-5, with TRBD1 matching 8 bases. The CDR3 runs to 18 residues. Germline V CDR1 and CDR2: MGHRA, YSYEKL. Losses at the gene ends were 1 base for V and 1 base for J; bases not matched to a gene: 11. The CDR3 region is CASSQVLVDRGPQETQYF. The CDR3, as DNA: TGCGCCAGCAGCCAAGTTCTAGTTGACAGGGGCCCCCAAGAGACCCAGTACTTC.

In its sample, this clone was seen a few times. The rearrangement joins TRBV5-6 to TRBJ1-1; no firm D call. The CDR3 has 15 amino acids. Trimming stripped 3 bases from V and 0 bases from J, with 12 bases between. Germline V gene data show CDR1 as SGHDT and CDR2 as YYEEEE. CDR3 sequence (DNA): TGTGCCAGCAGCTCGTGGCGGGCCTTGAACACTGAAGCTTTCTTT. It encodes CASSSWRALNTEAFF.

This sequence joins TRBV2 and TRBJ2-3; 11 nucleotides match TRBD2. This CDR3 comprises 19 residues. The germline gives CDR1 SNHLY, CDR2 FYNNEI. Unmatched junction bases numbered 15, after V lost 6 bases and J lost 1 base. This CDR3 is CASSEGLAGGLKGTDTQYF. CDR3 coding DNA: TGTGCCAGCAGCGAGGGGCTAGCGGGGGGCCTAAAGGGCACAGATACGCAGTATTTT.

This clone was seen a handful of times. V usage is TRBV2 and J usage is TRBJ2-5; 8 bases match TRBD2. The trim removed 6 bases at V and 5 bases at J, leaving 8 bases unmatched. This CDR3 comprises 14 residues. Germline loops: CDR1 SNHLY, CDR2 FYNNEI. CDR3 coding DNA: TGTGCCAGCAGAGAAAGGACTAGCCTGGAGACCCAGTACTTC. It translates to CASRERTSLETQYF. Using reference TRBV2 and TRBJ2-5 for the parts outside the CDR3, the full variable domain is EPEVTQTPSHQVTQMGQEVILRCVPISNHLYFYWYRQILGQKVEFLVSFYNNEISEKSEIFDDQFSVERPDGSNFTLKIRSTKLEDSAMYFCASRERTSLETQYFGPGTRLLVL.

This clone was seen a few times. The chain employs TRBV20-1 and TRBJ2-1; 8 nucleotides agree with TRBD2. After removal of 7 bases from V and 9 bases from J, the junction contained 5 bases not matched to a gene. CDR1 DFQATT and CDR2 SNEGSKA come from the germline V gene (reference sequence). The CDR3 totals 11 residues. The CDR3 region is CSGTSGGEQFF. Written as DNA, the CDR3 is TGCAGTGGGACGAGCGGGGGTGAGCAGTTCTTC.

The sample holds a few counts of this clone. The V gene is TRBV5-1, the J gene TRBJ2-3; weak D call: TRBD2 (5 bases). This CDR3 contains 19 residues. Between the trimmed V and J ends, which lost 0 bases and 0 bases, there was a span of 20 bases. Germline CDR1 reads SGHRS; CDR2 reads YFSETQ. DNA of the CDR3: TGCGCCAGCAGCTTGGCCGGCAGCGGCGACCCTGCTAGCACAGATACGCAGTATTTT. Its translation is CASSLAGSGDPASTDTQYF.

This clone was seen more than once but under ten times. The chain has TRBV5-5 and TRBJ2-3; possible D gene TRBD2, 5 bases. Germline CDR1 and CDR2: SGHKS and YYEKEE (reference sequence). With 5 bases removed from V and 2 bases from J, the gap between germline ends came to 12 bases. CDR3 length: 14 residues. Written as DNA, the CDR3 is TGTGCCAGCAGACCGCGGGCCTCCACAGATACGCAGTATTTT. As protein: CASRPRASTDTQYF. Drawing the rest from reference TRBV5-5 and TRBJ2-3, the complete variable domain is DAGVTQSPTHLIKTRGQQVTLRCSPISGHKSVSWYQQVLGQGPQFIFQYYEKEERGRGNFPDRFSARQFPNYSSELNVNALLLGDSALYLCASRPRASTDTQYFGPGTRLTVL.

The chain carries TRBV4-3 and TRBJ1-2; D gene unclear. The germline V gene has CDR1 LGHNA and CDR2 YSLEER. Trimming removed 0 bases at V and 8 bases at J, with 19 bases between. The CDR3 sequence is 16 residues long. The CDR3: CASSQEATLGLSGYTF. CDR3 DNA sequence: TGCGCCAGCAGCCAAGAGGCTACATTAGGACTTTCAGGCTACACCTTC.

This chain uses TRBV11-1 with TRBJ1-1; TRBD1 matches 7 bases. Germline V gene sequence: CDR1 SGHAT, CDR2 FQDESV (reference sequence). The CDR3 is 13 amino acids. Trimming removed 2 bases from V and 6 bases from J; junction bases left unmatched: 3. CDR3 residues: CASSLRRGAEAFF. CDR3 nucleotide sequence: TGTGCCAGCAGCTTACGCAGGGGGGCTGAAGCTTTCTTT.

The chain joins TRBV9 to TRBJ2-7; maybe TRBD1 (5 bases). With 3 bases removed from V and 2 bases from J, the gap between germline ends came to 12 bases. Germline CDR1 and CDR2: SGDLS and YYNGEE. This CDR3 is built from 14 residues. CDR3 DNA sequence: TGTGCCAGCAGCGGACCCGACAGCCCCTACGAGCAGTACTTC. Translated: CASSGPDSPYEQYF.

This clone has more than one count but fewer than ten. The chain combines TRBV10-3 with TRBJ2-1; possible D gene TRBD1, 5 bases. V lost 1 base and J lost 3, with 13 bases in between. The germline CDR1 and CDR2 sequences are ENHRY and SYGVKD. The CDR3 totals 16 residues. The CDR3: CAISEFNRLSYNEQFF. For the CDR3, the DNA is TGTGCCATCAGTGAGTTTAACAGGCTAAGCTACAATGAGCAGTTCTTC.

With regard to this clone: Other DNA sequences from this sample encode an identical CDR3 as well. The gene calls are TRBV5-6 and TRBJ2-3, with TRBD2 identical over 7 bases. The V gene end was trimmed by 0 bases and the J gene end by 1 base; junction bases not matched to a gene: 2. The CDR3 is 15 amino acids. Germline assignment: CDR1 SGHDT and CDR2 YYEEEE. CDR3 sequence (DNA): TGTGCCAGCAGCTTGGTGGCGGGGGGCACAGATACGCAGTATTTT. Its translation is CASSLVAGGTDTQYF.

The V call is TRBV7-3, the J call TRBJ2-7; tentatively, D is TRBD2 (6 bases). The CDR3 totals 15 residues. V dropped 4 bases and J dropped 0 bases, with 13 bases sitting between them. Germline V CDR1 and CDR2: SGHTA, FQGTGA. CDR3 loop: CASSSPGRSSYEQYF. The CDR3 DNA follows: TGTGCCAGCAGCTCCCCAGGGAGGAGCTCCTACGAGCAGTACTTC.

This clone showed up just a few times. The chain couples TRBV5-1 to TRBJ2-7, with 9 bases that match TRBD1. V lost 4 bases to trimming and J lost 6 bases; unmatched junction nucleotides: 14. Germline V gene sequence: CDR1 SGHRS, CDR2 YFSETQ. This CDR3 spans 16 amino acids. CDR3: CASSLARTGEVGEQYF. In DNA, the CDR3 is TGCGCCAGCAGCCTCGCTCGGACAGGGGAGGTCGGCGAGCAGTACTTC.

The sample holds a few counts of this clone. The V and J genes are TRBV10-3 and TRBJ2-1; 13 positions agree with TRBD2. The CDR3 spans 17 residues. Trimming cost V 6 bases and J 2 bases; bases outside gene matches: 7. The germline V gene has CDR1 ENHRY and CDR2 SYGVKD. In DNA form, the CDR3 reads TGTGCCATCAGAACGACTAGCGGGGGGACTCCCTACAATGAGCAGTTCTTC. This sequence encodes CAIRTTSGGTPYNEQFF.

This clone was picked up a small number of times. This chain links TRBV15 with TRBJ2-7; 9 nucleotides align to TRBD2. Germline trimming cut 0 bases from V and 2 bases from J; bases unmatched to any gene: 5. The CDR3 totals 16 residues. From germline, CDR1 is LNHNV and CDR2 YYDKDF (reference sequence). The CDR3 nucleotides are TGTGCCACCAGCAGAGAGAGAGGCGGGGGGGCCTACGAGCAGTACTTC. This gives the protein CATSRERGGGAYEQYF.

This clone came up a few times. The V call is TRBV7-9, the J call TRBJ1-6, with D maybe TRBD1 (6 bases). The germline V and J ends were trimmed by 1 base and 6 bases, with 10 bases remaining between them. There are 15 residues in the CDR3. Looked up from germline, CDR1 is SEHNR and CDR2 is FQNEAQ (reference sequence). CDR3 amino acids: CASSLGTVVNSPLHF. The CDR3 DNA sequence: TGTGCCAGCAGCTTAGGGACAGTCGTTAATTCACCCCTCCACTTT.

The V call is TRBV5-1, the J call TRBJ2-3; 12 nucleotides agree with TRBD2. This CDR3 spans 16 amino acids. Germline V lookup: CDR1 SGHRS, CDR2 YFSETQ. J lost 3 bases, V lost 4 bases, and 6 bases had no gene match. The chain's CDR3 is CASSELAGGITDTQYF. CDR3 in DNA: TGCGCCAGCAGCGAACTAGCGGGGGGAATAACAGATACGCAGTATTTT.

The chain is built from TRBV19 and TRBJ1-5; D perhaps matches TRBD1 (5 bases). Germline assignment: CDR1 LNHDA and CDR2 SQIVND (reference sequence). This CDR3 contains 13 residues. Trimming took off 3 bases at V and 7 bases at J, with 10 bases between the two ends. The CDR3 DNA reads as TGTGCCAGTAGTATGTCGGGGGGGCAGCCCCAGCATTTT. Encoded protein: CASSMSGGQPQHF.

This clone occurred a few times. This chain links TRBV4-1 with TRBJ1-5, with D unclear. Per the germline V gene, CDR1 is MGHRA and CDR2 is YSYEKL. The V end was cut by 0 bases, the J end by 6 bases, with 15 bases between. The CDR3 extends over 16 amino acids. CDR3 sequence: CASSQEGTGIGQPQHF. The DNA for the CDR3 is TGCGCCAGCAGCCAAGAGGGCACGGGGATCGGTCAGCCCCAGCATTTT.

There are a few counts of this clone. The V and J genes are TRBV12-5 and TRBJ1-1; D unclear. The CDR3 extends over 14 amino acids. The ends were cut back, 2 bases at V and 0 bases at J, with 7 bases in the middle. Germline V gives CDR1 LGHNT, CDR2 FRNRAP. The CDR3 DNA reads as TGTGCTAGTGGTTTGTACTTAATGAACACTGAAGCTTTCTTT. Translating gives CASGLYLMNTEAFF.